This TCR beta chain was captured in a study of radiotherapy plus CTLA-4 blockade in lung cancer. CDR1 and CDR2 (germline): SGDLS, YYNGEE. Deletions cut 1 base from V and 2 bases from J, with 7 bases between. The CDR3 runs to 13 residues. Generated by immunoSEQ multiplex PCR, the TCRdb table keeps only in-frame clones and is missing some. The data hold about 48,000 clones, with 75% to 90% observed a single time. This sequence was found in a human donor with non-small cell lung cancer that progressed on radiotherapy plus ipilimumab. Some clones in this sample may be carry-over from other donors' samples. The V and J genes are TRBV9 and TRBJ2-7; no definite D call. The sequencing used peripheral blood, collected from a patient treated with radiotherapy plus ipilimumab. CDR3 protein: CASSVNRAYEQYF. Written as DNA, the CDR3 is TGTGCCAGCAGCGTAAACCGGGCCTACGAGCAGTACTTC.